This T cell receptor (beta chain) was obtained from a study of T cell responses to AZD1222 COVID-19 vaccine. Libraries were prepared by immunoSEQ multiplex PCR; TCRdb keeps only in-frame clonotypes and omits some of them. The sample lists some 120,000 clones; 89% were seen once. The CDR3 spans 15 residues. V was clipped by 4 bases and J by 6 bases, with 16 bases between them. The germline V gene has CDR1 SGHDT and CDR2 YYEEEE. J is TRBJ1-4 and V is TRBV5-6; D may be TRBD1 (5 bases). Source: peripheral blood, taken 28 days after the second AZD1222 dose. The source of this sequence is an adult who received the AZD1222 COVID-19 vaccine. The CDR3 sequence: CASSLLRDGDEKLFF. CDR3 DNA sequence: TGTGCCAGCAGCCTCCTCCGGGACGGAGATGAAAAACTGTTTTTT.